One T cell receptor (beta chain) is described in this entry. Libraries were prepared by immunoSEQ multiplex PCR; TCRdb keeps only in-frame clonotypes and omits some of them. The sample includes approximately 500,000 clones, around 88% seen only once; the top ten take 9.5% to 15%. Germline V gene data show CDR1 as LGHNA and CDR2 as YSLEER. Germline trimming cut 0 bases from V and 5 bases from J; bases unmatched to any gene: 8. The length of the CDR3 is 16 residues. The sample comes from a study of Ad26.COV2.S vaccination and SARS-CoV-2 variants. Treatment denoted: 15 to 20 received Ad26.COV2.S at low or high dose, single or two shots; roughly five received placebo; per-sample allocation not given. Specimen acquisition occurred on day 63 following the initial vaccine or placebo injection. Ad26.COV2.S expressed prefusion-stabilized spike from the original Wuhan strain.

Sequenced here: peripheral blood, sampled in a trial of Ad26.COV2.S vaccine versus placebo. This receptor was identified in a person aged 18 to 59 who received the Ad26.COV2.S COVID-19 vaccine or a placebo. The chain employs TRBV4-3 and TRBJ2-7, with 9 bases aligning to TRBD1. Here the CDR3 reads CASSQDGGTGLHEQYF. The CDR3 nucleotides read TGCGCCAGCAGCCAAGATGGGGGGACAGGGCTGCACGAGCAGTACTTC.